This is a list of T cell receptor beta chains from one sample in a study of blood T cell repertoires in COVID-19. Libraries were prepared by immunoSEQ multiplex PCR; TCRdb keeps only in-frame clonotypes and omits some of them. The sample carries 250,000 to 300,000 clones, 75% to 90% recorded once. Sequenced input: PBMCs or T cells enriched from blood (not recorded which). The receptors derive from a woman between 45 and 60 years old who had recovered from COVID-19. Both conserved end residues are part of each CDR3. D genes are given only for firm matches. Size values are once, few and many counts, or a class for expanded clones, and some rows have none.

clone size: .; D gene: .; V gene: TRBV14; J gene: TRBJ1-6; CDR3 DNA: TGTGCCAGCAGCCAAGGTTCCGGCAGGAATTCACCCCTCCACTTT; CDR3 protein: CASSQGSGRNSPLHF
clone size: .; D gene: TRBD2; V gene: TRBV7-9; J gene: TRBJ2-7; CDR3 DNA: TGTGCCAGCAGCTTAAGAGCTAGCGGGAGTTACGAGCAGTACTTC; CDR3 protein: CASSLRASGSYEQYF
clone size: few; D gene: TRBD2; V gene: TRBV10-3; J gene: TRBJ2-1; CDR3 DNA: TGTGCCATCAATCTAGCGGGCGGGGCGGATGAGCAGTTCTTC; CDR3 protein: CAINLAGGADEQFF
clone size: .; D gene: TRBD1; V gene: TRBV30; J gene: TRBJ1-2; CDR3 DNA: TGTGCCTGGAGTGTACGTATGACAGGGGCCCTCTATGGCTACACCTTC; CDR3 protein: CAWSVRMTGALYGYTF
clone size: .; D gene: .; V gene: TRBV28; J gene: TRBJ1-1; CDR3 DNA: TGTGCCAGCAGATCAGGGCAGACGAACACTGAAGCTTTCTTT; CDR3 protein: CASRSGQTNTEAFF
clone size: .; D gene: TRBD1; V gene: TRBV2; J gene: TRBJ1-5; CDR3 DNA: TGTGCCAGCAGCCTCCAGGACAGGGGGCCAAATCAGCCCCAGCATTTT; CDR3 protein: CASSLQDRGPNQPQHF
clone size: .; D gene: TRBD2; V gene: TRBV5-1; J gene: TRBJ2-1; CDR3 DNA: TGCGCCAGCAGCTATAGCGGGGCCGCGTACAATGAGCAGTTCTTC; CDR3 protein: CASSYSGAAYNEQFF
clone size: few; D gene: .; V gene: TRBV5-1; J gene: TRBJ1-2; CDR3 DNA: TGCGCCAGCAGCTTGAAACAGCCCTATGGCTACACCTTC; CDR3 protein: CASSLKQPYGYTF
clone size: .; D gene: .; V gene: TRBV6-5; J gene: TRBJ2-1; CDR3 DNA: TGTGCCAGCAGTTACAGCCTCGCCTCGTCCAATGAGCAGTTCTTC; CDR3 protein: CASSYSLASSNEQFF
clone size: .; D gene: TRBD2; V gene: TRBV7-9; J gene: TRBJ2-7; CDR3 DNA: TGTGCCAGCAGCTTAGTGACTAGCACATCCTACGAGCAGTACTTC; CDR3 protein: CASSLVTSTSYEQYF
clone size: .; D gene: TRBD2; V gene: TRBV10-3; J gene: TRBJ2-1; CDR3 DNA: TGTGCCATTCGGTCGCGGGAGGGCCCTAATGAGCAGTTCTTC; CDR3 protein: CAIRSREGPNEQFF
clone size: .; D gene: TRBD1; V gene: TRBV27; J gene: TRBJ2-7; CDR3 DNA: TGTGCCAGCAGTTTAGTCGGGACAGGGGCTATCTACGAGCAGTACTTC; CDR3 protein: CASSLVGTGAIYEQYF
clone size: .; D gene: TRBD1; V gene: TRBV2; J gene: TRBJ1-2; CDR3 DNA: TGTGCCAGCAGTGAGACAGGGAGAGGTGGCTACACCTTC; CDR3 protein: CASSETGRGGYTF
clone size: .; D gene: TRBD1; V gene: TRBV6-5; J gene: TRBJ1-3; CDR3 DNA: TGTGCCAGCAGTTACGAGACAGGGGCTGGAAACACCATATATTTT; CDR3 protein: CASSYETGAGNTIYF
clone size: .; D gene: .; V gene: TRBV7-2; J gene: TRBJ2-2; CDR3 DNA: TGTGCCAGCAGCTTAGGACCTAGCGCGAACGCCGGGGAGCTGTTTTTT; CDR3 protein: CASSLGPSANAGELFF
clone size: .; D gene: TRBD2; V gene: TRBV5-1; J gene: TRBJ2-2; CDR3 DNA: TGCGCCAGCAGCCCCCGGACTAGCGGAGGCCGGGAGCTGTTTTTT; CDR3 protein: CASSPRTSGGRELFF
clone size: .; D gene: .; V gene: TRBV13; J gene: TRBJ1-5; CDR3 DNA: TGTGCCAGCAGCAACAGAGGGCAGCCCCAGCATTTT; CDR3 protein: CASSNRGQPQHF
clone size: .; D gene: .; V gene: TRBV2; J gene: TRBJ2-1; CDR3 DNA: TGTGCCAGCAGAGGACTGCGCTGGGAGCAGTTCTTC; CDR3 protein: CASRGLRWEQFF
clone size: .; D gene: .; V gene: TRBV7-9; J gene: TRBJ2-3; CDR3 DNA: TGTGCCAGCAGCACCGGGACAGAGGGGGGAGATACGCAGTATTTT; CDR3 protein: CASSTGTEGGDTQYF
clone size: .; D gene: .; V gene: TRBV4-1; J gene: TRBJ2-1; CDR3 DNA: TGCGCCAGCAGCCACGCTAGCGCCAGCTCCTACAATGAGCAGTTCTTC; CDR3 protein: CASSHASASSYNEQFF
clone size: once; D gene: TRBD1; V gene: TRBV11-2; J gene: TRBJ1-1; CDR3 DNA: TGTGCCAGCAGCCCTCGCCGGGGACAGGGGGCGACTGAAGCTTTCTTT; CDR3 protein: CASSPRRGQGATEAFF
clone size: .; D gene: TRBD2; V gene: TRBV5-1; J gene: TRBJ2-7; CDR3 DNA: TGCGCCAGCAGCTGGACTAGCGCACCCTACGAGCAGTACTTC; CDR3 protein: CASSWTSAPYEQYF
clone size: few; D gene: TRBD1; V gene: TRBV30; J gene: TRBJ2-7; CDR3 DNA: TGTGCCTGGAGTGGACAGGGGACCGAGCAGTACTTC; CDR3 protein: CAWSGQGTEQYF
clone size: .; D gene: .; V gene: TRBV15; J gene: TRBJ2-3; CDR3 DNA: TGTGCCACCAGCAGAGGGGGGGAAACAGATACGCAGTATTTT; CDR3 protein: CATSRGGETDTQYF
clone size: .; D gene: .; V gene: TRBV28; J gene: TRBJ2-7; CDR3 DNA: TGTGCCAGCAGACATGACAGGGGAGGGACCTACGAGCAGTACTTC; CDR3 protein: CASRHDRGGTYEQYF
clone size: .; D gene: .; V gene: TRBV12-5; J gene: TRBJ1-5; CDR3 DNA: TGTGCTAGTGGTTTGACAGGGAATCAGCCCCAGCATTTT; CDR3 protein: CASGLTGNQPQHF
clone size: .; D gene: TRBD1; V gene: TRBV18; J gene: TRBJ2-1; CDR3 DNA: TGTGCCAGCTCACGACAGGGCAATGAGCAGTTCTTC; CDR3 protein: CASSRQGNEQFF
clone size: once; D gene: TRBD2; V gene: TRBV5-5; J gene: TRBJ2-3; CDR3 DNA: TGTGCCAGCAGCTTGGTAGCGAGATGGGGGCGGGGGGCCACAGATACGCAGTATTTT; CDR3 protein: CASSLVARWGRGATDTQYF
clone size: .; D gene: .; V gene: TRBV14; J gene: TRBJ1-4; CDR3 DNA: TGTGCCAGCAGCCAAGATTTACAGGACAATGAAAAACTGTTTTTT; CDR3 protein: CASSQDLQDNEKLFF
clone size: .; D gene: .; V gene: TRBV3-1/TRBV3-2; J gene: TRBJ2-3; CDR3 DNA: TGTGCCAGCAGCCAAGCGGGAGCAGATACGCAGTATTTT; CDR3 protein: CASSQAGADTQYF
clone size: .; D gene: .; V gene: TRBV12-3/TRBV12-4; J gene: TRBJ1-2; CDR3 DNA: TGTGCCAGCAGCTTGAGGAGGGATGGCTACACCTTC; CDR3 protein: CASSLRRDGYTF
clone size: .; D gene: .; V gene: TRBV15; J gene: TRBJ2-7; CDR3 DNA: TGTGCCACCAGCAGAGGGAGGGGTCCCTACGAGCAGTACTTC; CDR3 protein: CATSRGRGPYEQYF
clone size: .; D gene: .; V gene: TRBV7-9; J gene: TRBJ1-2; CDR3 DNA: TGTGCCAGCAGCAGGGGGTCAGGCGCCTGGGGCTACACCTTC; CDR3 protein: CASSRGSGAWGYTF
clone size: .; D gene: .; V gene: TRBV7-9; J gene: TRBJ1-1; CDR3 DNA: TGTGCCAGCAGCTCCCGGAGGGAAGAGAACACTGAAGCTTTCTTT; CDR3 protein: CASSSRREENTEAFF
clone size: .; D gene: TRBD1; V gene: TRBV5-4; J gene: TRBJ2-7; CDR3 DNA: TGTGCCAGCAGCCCTGGACAGGGAGCCCACGAGCAGTACTTC; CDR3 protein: CASSPGQGAHEQYF
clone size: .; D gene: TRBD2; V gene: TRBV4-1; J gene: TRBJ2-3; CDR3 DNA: TGCGCCAGCAGCCAAGACCTAGCGGGAGGGCCCACAGATACGCAGTATTTT; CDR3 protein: CASSQDLAGGPTDTQYF
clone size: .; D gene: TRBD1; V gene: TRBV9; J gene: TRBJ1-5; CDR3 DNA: TGTGCCAGCTCACAGGGGGTGTCCCAGCCCCAGCATTTT; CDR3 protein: CASSQGVSQPQHF
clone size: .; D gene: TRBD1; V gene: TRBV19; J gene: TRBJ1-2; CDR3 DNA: TGTGCCAGTAGTATCCAGGGGGTAGAACTATACGCTGGCTACACCTTC; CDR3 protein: CASSIQGVELYAGYTF
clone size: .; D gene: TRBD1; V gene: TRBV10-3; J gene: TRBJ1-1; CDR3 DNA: TGTGCCATCAGACCATCGGGGGACAGCCACACTGAAGCTTTCTTT; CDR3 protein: CAIRPSGDSHTEAFF
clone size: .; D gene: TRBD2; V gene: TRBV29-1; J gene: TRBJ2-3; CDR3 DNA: TGCAGCGTTGAACTAGCGGGAGATACGCAGTATTTT; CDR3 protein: CSVELAGDTQYF
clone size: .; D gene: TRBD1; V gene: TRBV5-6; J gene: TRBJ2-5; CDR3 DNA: TGTGCCAGCAGCCTAGGGACAGGGGGCAGAGAGACCCAGTACTTC; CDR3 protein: CASSLGTGGRETQYF
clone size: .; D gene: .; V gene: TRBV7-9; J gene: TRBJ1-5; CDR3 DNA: TGTGCCAGCAGCTTAGAGGGACACCTTAGCAATCAGCCCCAGCATTTT; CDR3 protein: CASSLEGHLSNQPQHF
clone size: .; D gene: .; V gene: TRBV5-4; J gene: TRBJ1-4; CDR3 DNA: TGTGCCAGCACCACAAGGAGCGGAGAAAAACTGTTTTTT; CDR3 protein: CASTTRSGEKLFF
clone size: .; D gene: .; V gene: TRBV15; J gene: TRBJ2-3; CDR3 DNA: TGTGCCACCAGCAGAGATGTACAGGGATCAGGAGATACGCAGTATTTT; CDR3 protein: CATSRDVQGSGDTQYF
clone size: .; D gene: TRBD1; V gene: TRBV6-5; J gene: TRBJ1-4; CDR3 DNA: TGTGCCAGCAGTTACGGCAGGGGGCTCACTAATGAAAAACTGTTTTTT; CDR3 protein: CASSYGRGLTNEKLFF
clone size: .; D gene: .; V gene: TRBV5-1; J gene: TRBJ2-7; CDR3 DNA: TGCGCCAGCAGCTTTACCGGGGGCTACGAGCAGTACTTC; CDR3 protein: CASSFTGGYEQYF
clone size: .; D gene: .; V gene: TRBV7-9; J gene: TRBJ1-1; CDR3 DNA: TGTGCCAGCAGCACCTATAAGGGGAAGAACACTGAAGCTTTCTTT; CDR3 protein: CASSTYKGKNTEAFF
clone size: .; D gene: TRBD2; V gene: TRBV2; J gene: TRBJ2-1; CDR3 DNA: TGTGCCAGCAGTGACCTAGCGGGTTACAATGAGCAGTTCTTC; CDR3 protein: CASSDLAGYNEQFF
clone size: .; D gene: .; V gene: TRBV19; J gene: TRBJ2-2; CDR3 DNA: TGTGCCAGTAGTAGGAGTACCGGGGAGCTGTTTTTT; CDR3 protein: CASSRSTGELFF
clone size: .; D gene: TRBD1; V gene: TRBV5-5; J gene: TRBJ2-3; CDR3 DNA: TGTGCCAGCAGCTTGGCCCGGACAGGGAAAACAGATACGCAGTATTTT; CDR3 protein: CASSLARTGKTDTQYF
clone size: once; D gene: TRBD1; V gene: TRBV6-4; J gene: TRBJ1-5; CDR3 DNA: TGTGCCAGCAGCAAACAGGGGGGTTATCAGCCCCAGCATTTT; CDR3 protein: CASSKQGGYQPQHF
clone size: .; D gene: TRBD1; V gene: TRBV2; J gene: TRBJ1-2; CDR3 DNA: TGTGCCAGCAGTTACAGGGGCGACTATGGCTACACCTTC; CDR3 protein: CASSYRGDYGYTF
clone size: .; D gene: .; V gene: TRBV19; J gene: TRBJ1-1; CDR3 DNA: TGTGCCAGTAGTATCTTTCAGGGTGAAGCTTTCTTT; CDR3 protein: CASSIFQGEAFF
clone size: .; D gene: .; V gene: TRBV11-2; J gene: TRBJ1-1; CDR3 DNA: TGTGCCCTCAAAGCCCCTGAAGCTTTCTTT; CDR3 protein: CALKAPEAFF
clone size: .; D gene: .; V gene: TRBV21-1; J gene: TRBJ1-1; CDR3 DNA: TGTGCCACCATAGCTGGGAAGGGGGGGACTGAAGCTTTCTTT; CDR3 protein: CATIAGKGGTEAFF
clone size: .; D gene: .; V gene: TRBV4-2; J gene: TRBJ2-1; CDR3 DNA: TGTGCCAGCAGCCAAGTTGGGACATACAATGAGCAGTTCTTC; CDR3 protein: CASSQVGTYNEQFF
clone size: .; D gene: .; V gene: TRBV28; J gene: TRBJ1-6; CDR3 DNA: TGTGCCAGCAAGCCCCCGACAGTGTATAATTCACCCCTCCACTTT; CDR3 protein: CASKPPTVYNSPLHF
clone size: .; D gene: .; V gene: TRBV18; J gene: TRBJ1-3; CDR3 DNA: TGTGCCAGCTCACCACCGGGGGGAAATGGAAACACCATATATTTT; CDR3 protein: CASSPPGGNGNTIYF
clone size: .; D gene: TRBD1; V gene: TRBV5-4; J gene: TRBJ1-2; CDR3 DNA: TGTGCCAGCAGCCCCCCCGACAGGGCGGGAAGGAGCTACACCTTC; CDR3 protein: CASSPPDRAGRSYTF
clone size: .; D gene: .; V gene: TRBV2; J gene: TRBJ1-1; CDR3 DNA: TGTGCCAGCGCCGCTATGTGGAACACTGAAGCTTTCTTT; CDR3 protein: CASAAMWNTEAFF